This T cell receptor (beta chain) was sequenced during a study of OX40 agonist ivuxolimab in advanced cancers. With respect to the entire study: Ivuxolimab was an agonistic, fully human IgG2 monoclonal antibody directed against OX40 (CD134), a costimulatory receptor. Intravenous ivuxolimab was administered to patients every 2 weeks at six dose levels: 0.01, 0.1, 0.3, 1.5, 3 and 10 mg/kg. Of the roughly 52 dose-escalation patients, hepatocellular carcinoma was present in about 19, melanoma in around 15, renal cell carcinoma in 9 and head and neck cancer in 9. In the dose-escalation cohort, 75% to 85% of patients were male, and the mean age was 60 years with a range of roughly 20 to 85. Prior anti-PD-1, anti-PD-L1 or anti-CTLA-4 therapy was permitted, and approximately 42% of dose-escalation patients had received checkpoint inhibitors. Partial responses occurred in three dose-escalation patients, of whom one had hepatocellular carcinoma and two had cutaneous melanoma. The purpose of peripheral TCRbeta sequencing was to test whether ivuxolimab changed TCR sequence diversity and led to clonal T-cell expansion. The monotherapy dose-escalation portion (N of about 47 patients) of the phase I ivuxolimab trial is reported in the paper. The paper's findings and limits, for the study overall: In the 0.1-3.0 mg/kg groups, partial responders were among the patients with the lowest normalized peripheral clonal expansion, particularly in CD8+ T cells. At doses from 0.1 to 3.0 mg/kg, clonal expansion was seen in both CD4+ and CD8+ blood T cells between baseline and week 6. The antigen specificity of the peripheral T cells that underwent clonal expansion was not determined. Low levels of normalized T-cell clonal expansion were also seen in some patients who did not respond. On average, CD8+ T cells showed more expanded clones than CD4+ T cells after ivuxolimab.

To sequence the TCRbeta CDR3 region, genomic DNA was isolated from the sorted cells. TCRbeta CDR3 regions were sequenced using the immunoSEQ Assay. The table comes from immuneACCESS by way of TCRdb, which keeps in-frame sequences with V and J called. Part of the clones is missing from these tables; in studies checked, under half for an unresolved V gene and the rest for unknown reasons. This sample gives about 82,000 clones in total; approximately 82% of them show up just once. The ten largest clones add up to more than 0.75% of the sample. As for this clone: Its specific antigen is unknown. There are no base qualities to consult, and no much larger clone falls within one base.

The trial excluded patients who had a history of autoimmune disease or were on systemic immunosuppression. Peripheral blood for TCR sequencing was drawn from every dose cohort at baseline, at cycle 4 day 1 and at cycle 7 day 1. Samples were obtained from an open-label, multicenter, first-in-human phase I dose-escalation trial of ivuxolimab. The trial enrolled adults with locally advanced or metastatic head and neck squamous cell, hepatocellular, melanoma or renal cell carcinoma. CD4+ and CD8+ T cells were sorted separately from peripheral blood before TCR sequencing. This TCR was recovered from an adult with an advanced solid tumor such as melanoma, head and neck, liver or kidney cancer. Sequenced here: CD4+ or CD8+ T cells sorted from blood, sampled in a trial of the OX40 agonist ivuxolimab.

At the DNA level, the sequence is TGTGCCAGTAGTATAGAAGCTCGCCGGAGCGGGGGGTCTACCCCGAATACGCAGTATTTT. Its product reads: CASSIEARRSGGSTPNTQYF. The chain is assembled from TRBV19 and TRBJ2-3, and 9 junction bases match TRBD2. Based on the germline V gene (reference sequence), the CDR1 and CDR2 sequences are LNHDA and SQIVND. The CDR3 has 20 amino acids, counting the end cysteine and phenylalanine. The CDR3 DNA has 60 bases and is translated from base 1. Here V drops 0 bases and J drops 7 bases, and the junction holds 20 bases not matched to any gene.